These 26 T cell receptor beta chains came from one sample sequenced in a study of T cells after posttransplantation cyclophosphamide. Profiled with immunoSEQ multiplex PCR; TCRdb holds only in-frame clones, not every one. The sample shows under 20,000 clones, roughly 85% of them seen only once. Input material: memory CD4+ T cells sorted from blood. The source is a man aged 30 to 45 in good health and a related stem cell transplant donor.

This chain joins TRBV7-2 and TRBJ2-5; 9 bases line up with TRBD1. CDR3 length equals 14 residues. V was clipped by 4 bases and J by 7 bases; unmatched bases: 7. Looked up from germline, CDR1 is SGHTA and CDR2 is FQGNSA. The CDR3 region is CASSSGTGSRTQYF. The CDR3 nucleotides are TGTGCCAGCAGCTCCGGGACAGGGTCGAGGACCCAGTACTTC.

This chain uses TRBV2 with TRBJ2-5; 7 positions agree with TRBD2. The J segment lost 3 bases and the V segment lost 4 bases, leaving 11 bases of the junction unmatched. Germline V gene lookup returns CDR1 SNHLY and CDR2 FYNNEI. The CDR3 loop spans 16 amino acids. As DNA, the CDR3 is TGTGCCAGCAGTGGAGGTCCGGAGCGGGGTAAAGAGACCCAGTACTTC. Translation gives CASSGGPERGKETQYF.

The rearrangement uses TRBV7-9 and TRBJ1-2; 7 bases are shared with TRBD1. CDR3 length equals 13 residues. Losses at the gene ends were 4 bases for V and 1 base for J; bases not matched to a gene: 0. Germline V gene lookup returns CDR1 SEHNR and CDR2 FQNEAQ (reference sequence). CDR3 in DNA: TGTGCCAGCAGCTGGGACAGTAACTATGGCTACACCTTC. It is translated as CASSWDSNYGYTF. Full variable domain (missing parts from reference TRBV7-9 and TRBJ1-2): DTGVSQNPRHKITKRGQNVTFRCDPISEHNRLYWYRQTLGQGPEFLTYFQNEAQLEKSRLLSDRFSAERPKGSFSTLEIQRTEQGDSAMYLCASSWDSNYGYTFGSGTRLTVV.

The rearrangement links TRBV4-2 to TRBJ2-7; D is possibly TRBD1 (5 bases). The CDR3 sequence is 15 residues long. The ends were cut back, 1 base at V and 6 bases at J, with 16 bases in the middle. Germline assignment: CDR1 LGHNA and CDR2 YNFKEQ. This CDR3 reads CASSQVLGAHGEQYF. CDR3 bases: TGTGCCAGCAGCCAAGTTTTAGGGGCCCACGGCGAGCAGTACTTC.

This sequence joins TRBV11-2 and TRBJ1-2, with D perhaps matching TRBD1 (5 bases). Germline V gene data show CDR1 as SGHAT and CDR2 as FQNNGV. V was pared by 5 bases and J by 5 bases, with 12 bases between. This CDR3 has 13 residues. As DNA, the CDR3 is TGTGCCAGCAGCCCCCGGACACAATATGGCTACACCTTC. As protein: CASSPRTQYGYTF.

The chain uses TRBV29-1 and TRBJ2-3, with TRBD1 as a possible D gene (6 bases). Between the trimmed V and J ends, which lost 0 bases and 0 bases, there was a span of 16 bases. The CDR3 runs to 17 residues. Germline CDR1 reads SQVTM; CDR2 reads ANQGSEA. The DNA for the CDR3 is TGCAGCGTTGAAGAAGGGACAACCACTCCTAGCACAGATACGCAGTATTTT. As protein: CSVEEGTTTPSTDTQYF.

The chain is built from TRBV18 and TRBJ1-2, with 10 bases fitting TRBD1. V shed 2 bases and J 8 bases; nucleotides not matched to a gene: 5. There are 14 residues in the CDR3. CDR1 and CDR2 from the germline V gene are KGHSH and LQKENI. DNA of the CDR3: TGTGCCAGCTCACCAATGGGGACAGGGGACGGCTACACCTTC. Encoded protein: CASSPMGTGDGYTF.

Remarks on this clone: An end of the junction differs from the germline gene, which may be a read error. The V gene is TRBV10-3, the J gene TRBJ2-5; TRBD2 aligns across 9 bases. This CDR3 has 13 amino acids. From germline, CDR1 is ENHRY and CDR2 SYGVKD. CDR3 bases: TGTACCATCAGCCGGCTAGCGGGGGAGACCCAGTACTTC. Translated: CTISRLAGETQYF.

The chain combines TRBV5-6 with TRBJ2-6; TRBD1 might be the D (6 bases). This CDR3 is 16 amino acids long. V shed 2 bases and J shed 2 bases, with 11 bases lying between them. CDR1 is SGHDT and CDR2 is YYEEEE in the germline V gene. In nucleotides, the CDR3 is TGTGCCAGCAGCTTCCTATCAGGGGCTGGGGCCAACGTCCTGACTTTC. Protein product: CASSFLSGAGANVLTF.

This clone was observed once. This chain connects TRBV6-6 to TRBJ2-7, with D perhaps TRBD1 (6 bases). The ends were cut back, 4 bases at V and 2 bases at J, with 12 bases in the middle. CDR3 length equals 14 residues. Germline assignment: CDR1 MNHNY and CDR2 SVGAGI (reference sequence). The CDR3 coding sequence is TGTGCCAGCAGTTGGGGCCAGGGGACCTACGAGCAGTACTTC. Encoded protein: CASSWGQGTYEQYF.

In its sample, this clone was seen a few times. The chain has TRBV19 and TRBJ1-6; a weak D match, TRBD1 (6 bases). CDR1 and CDR2 (germline): LNHDA, SQIVND (reference sequence). Trimming cost V 2 bases and J 10 bases, with 12 bases left between them. This CDR3 contains 14 residues. CDR3 protein: CASSIKAGVSPLHF. The CDR3 nucleotides read TGTGCCAGTAGTATAAAGGCAGGGGTGTCACCCCTCCACTTT.

The chain combines TRBV10-3 with TRBJ2-1; 9 bases agree with TRBD2. Germline V gene sequence: CDR1 ENHRY, CDR2 SYGVKD. The V gene end was trimmed by 7 bases and the J gene end by 8 bases; junction bases not matched to a gene: 15. This CDR3 has 16 residues. The CDR3 loop reads CAINGGGLAGFDEQFF. The CDR3 DNA reads as TGTGCCATCAATGGGGGTGGTCTAGCGGGGTTTGATGAGCAGTTCTTC.

The J gene is TRBJ2-2, the V gene TRBV6-5, with TRBD2 matching 8 bases. The CDR3 runs 15 residues. The V gene's germline CDR1 is MNHEY and CDR2 SVGAGI. V lost 7 bases and J lost 4; bases outside the gene matches: 8. This chain's CDR3 is CASNSRGGVTGELFF. CDR3 DNA: TGTGCCAGCAACTCCCGGGGGGGCGTCACCGGGGAGCTGTTTTTT.

The chain couples TRBV2 to TRBJ2-2; the D is unclear. Trimming removed 4 bases from V and 4 bases from J, with 13 bases in between. The CDR3 length is 15 residues. Germline CDR1 is SNHLY and CDR2 is FYNNEI. DNA for the CDR3: TGTGCCAGCAGTGTATTTATAGATGGCACCGGGGAGCTGTTTTTT. Encoded protein: CASSVFIDGTGELFF.

This chain uses TRBV7-2 with TRBJ2-3; 11 positions match TRBD2. The V gene end was trimmed by 3 bases and the J gene end by 0 bases; junction bases not matched to a gene: 5. The CDR3 runs 17 residues. Germline V lookup: CDR1 SGHTA, CDR2 FQGNSA. CDR3 sequence: CASSFTSGGLSTDTQYF. The CDR3 DNA follows: TGTGCCAGCAGCTTCACTAGCGGGGGCCTTAGCACAGATACGCAGTATTTT.

J is TRBJ2-5 and V is TRBV18, with D possibly TRBD1 on 5 matching bases. Germline V gives CDR1 KGHSH, CDR2 LQKENI. The CDR3 totals 15 residues. V dropped 4 bases and J dropped 7 bases, with 19 bases sitting between them. CDR3 in amino acids: CASSLQLTAGRTQYF. The CDR3 bases are TGTGCCAGCTCACTTCAACTGACAGCCGGCAGGACCCAGTACTTC.

The rearrangement joins TRBV5-1 to TRBJ2-3; D perhaps matches TRBD2 (7 bases). Germline loops: CDR1 SGHRS, CDR2 YFSETQ. Trimming removed 4 bases at V and 3 bases at J, with 15 bases between. This CDR3 spans 15 amino acids. For the CDR3, the DNA is TGCGCCAGCAGCATTCGGGGGGCGGGAACAGATACGCAGTATTTT. Its protein is CASSIRGAGTDTQYF.

The chain joins TRBV7-8 to TRBJ1-2; D gene unclear. CDR3 size: 12 residues. V shed 2 bases and J shed 1 base, with 2 bases lying between them. CDR1 is SGHVS and CDR2 is FQNEAQ in the germline V gene. The CDR3 loop reads CASSLYNYGYTF. In DNA form, the CDR3 reads TGTGCCAGCAGCTTATATAACTATGGCTACACCTTC.

This rearrangement joins TRBV11-2 to TRBJ1-6; TRBD1 might be the D (5 bases). The CDR3 runs to 14 residues. The germline gives CDR1 SGHAT, CDR2 FQNNGV. V was trimmed by 4 bases and J by 7 bases, leaving 11 bases between them. CDR3 coding DNA: TGTGCCAGCAGCTCGGTAGGGGCAAATTCACCCCTCCACTTT. Its translation: CASSSVGANSPLHF. The full variable domain, its missing parts supplied by reference TRBV11-2 and TRBJ1-6, is EAGVAQSPRYKIIEKRQSVAFWCNPISGHATLYWYQQILGQGPKLLIQFQNNGVVDDSQLPKDRFSAERLKGVDSTLKIQPAKLEDSAVYLCASSSVGANSPLHFGNGTRLTVT.

This clone appeared a single time. This chain joins TRBV6-1 and TRBJ1-5; 7 nucleotides align to TRBD1. The germline gives CDR1 MNHNS, CDR2 SASEGT. Trimming at V came to 0 bases and at J to 0 bases, leaving 11 bases not matched to a gene. The CDR3 runs 19 residues. CDR3 bases: TGTGCCAGCAGTGAAGCGTTGGGACAGCTATACTTTAGCAATCAGCCCCAGCATTTT. It yields the protein CASSEALGQLYFSNQPQHF.

The chain carries TRBV25-1 and TRBJ1-1, with D perhaps TRBD1 (5 bases). Trimming took off 3 bases at V and 0 bases at J, with 8 bases between the two ends. The CDR3 contains 14 residues. Germline V gene sequence: CDR1 MGHDK, CDR2 SYGVNS. In nucleotides, the CDR3 is TGTGCCAGCAGTGACAGGGTAATGAACACTGAAGCTTTCTTT. Its translation is CASSDRVMNTEAFF.

The CDR3 nucleotides are TGTGCCAGTAGTATGACAGGGAAGTCCTACAATGAGCAGTTCTTC. It translates to CASSMTGKSYNEQFF. This sequence joins TRBV19 and TRBJ2-1; 7 bases align to TRBD1. This CDR3 spans 15 amino acids. J lost 1 base, V lost 3 bases, and 3 bases had no gene match. Per germline, CDR1 LNHDA and CDR2 SQIVND (reference sequence).

The chain joins TRBV6-1 to TRBJ2-7, with 8 bases identical to TRBD2. V was clipped by 2 bases and J by 5 bases; unmatched bases: 8. The CDR3 extends over 15 amino acids. CDR1 is MNHNS, CDR2 SASEGT, per germline. The CDR3 bases are TGTGCCAGCAGTGAATTCGGGGGGGGGCACAACGAGCAGTACTTC. Amino acids: CASSEFGGGHNEQYF.

The chain joins TRBV15 to TRBJ1-3; no clear D. CDR1 is LNHNV, CDR2 YYDKDF, per germline (reference sequence). The CDR3 has 15 residues. Trimming removed 0 bases at V and 4 bases at J, with 10 bases between. The CDR3 DNA is TGTGCCACCAGCAGAGAAGACACGAAGGGAAACACCATATATTTT. This gives the protein CATSREDTKGNTIYF. Full variable domain (rest looked up from reference TRBV15 and TRBJ1-3): DAMVIQNPRYQVTQFGKPVTLSCSQTLNHNVMYWYQQKSSQAPKLLFHYYDKDFNNEADTPDNFQSRRPNTSFCFLDIRSPGLGDTAMYLCATSREDTKGNTIYFGEGSWLTVV.

This chain uses TRBV4-1 with TRBJ2-7; TRBD2 matches at 12 bases. There are 13 residues in the CDR3. Germline CDR1 is MGHRA and CDR2 is YSYEKL. V lost 4 bases, J lost 6 bases, and 1 base stayed unmatched. The CDR3 nucleotides read TGCGCCAGCAGCCGACTAGCGGGGGTCGAGCAGTACTTC. Protein: CASSRLAGVEQYF.

This chain connects TRBV6-5 to TRBJ1-2; D gene ambiguous. This CDR3 has 14 amino acids. The germline gives CDR1 MNHEY, CDR2 SVGAGI. V was pared by 9 bases and J by 2 bases, with 16 bases between. The DNA of the CDR3 is TGTGCCAGTCTTAGGTTTGGCGGAAACTATGGCTACACCTTC. Translating gives CASLRFGGNYGYTF.